Below are 7 T cell receptor beta chains sequenced from a single sample in a study of T-cell memory formation after mild COVID-19. A single record per CDR3 protein comes from TCRdb applying MiXCR to the 5' RACE reads. This sample yields about 250,000 distinct CDR3 sequences, of which roughly 14% are seen a single time; approximately 2.1% belongs to the top ten. The sequencing input was PBMCs or a T cell subset sorted from them (not recorded which). The receptors come from an adult woman who had mild COVID-19 (a few samples of this study predate the infection). Cell type and time point are not known.

This clonotype has a handful of counts. The CDR3 nucleotides read TGTGCCGATAGTAAGGGGTTGGAAGAGACCCAGTACTTC. Protein sequence: CADSKGLEETQYF. The chain has TRBV2 and TRBJ2-5, with D possibly matching TRBD1 (5 bases). Germline V gene lookup returns CDR1 SNHLY and CDR2 FYNNEI. This CDR3 comprises 13 residues. The V end was cut by 11 bases, the J end by 3 bases, with 16 bases between.

This clonotype was observed a handful of times. The chain couples TRBV5-1 to TRBJ2-3, with 8 nucleotides matching TRBD1. Germline V CDR1 and CDR2: SGHRS, YFSETQ. V gave up 1 base and J gave up 0 bases; unmatched junction bases: 4. The CDR3 is 16 residues long. The CDR3 region is CASSLLGQGSTDTQYF. CDR3 sequence (DNA): TGCGCCAGCAGCTTGCTAGGACAGGGTAGCACAGATACGCAGTATTTT.

This clonotype was counted between two and nine times. The rearrangement joins TRBV20-1 to TRBJ2-5, with 10 positions matching TRBD2. CDR1 and CDR2 (germline): DFQATT, SNEGSKA (reference sequence). CDR3 size: 18 residues. The J segment lost 6 bases and the V segment lost 2 bases, leaving 18 bases of the junction unmatched. CDR3 coding DNA: TGCAGTGCTAGATCGGTTGGAGGGACTAGCGTATCCGGACAGACCCAGTACTTC. As protein: CSARSVGGTSVSGQTQYF.

The chain has TRBV20-1 and TRBJ1-6; D is unresolved. The CDR3 runs 13 residues. Germline V lookup: CDR1 DFQATT, CDR2 SNEGSKA (reference sequence). V was cut by 0 bases and J by 14 bases, with 14 bases left in between. The DNA for the CDR3 is TGCAGTGCTAGAGAGGGAGGGAGAAGAACCCTCCACTTT. This codes for CSAREGGRRTLHF.

This chain joins TRBV5-1 and TRBJ2-3; a possible D gene is TRBD1 (6 bases). Deletions cut 0 bases from V and 4 bases from J, with 15 bases between. The CDR3 runs to 16 residues. The germline V gene has CDR1 SGHRS and CDR2 YFSETQ. The CDR3, as DNA: TGCGCCAGCAGCTTGGCCGGGCAGGGGAACTCAGATACGCAGTATTTT. It yields the protein CASSLAGQGNSDTQYF.

This chain connects TRBV5-4 to TRBJ2-7; TRBD1 matches 7 bases. V dropped 3 bases and J dropped 7; count of bases not matched to a gene: 10. Germline CDR1 and CDR2: SGHNT and YYREEE (reference sequence). The CDR3 totals 14 residues. DNA for the CDR3: TGTGCCAGCAGCTCTAGGACAGGTCCCCGTGAGCAGTACTTC. As protein: CASSSRTGPREQYF.

The J gene is TRBJ1-5, the V gene TRBV2; TRBD1 matches at 12 bases. V lost 8 bases and J lost 3; bases outside the gene matches: 5. The germline V gene encodes CDR1 SNHLY and CDR2 FYNNEI. The CDR3 contains 15 residues. This CDR3 is CASGGQGASNQPQHF. In DNA, the CDR3 is TGTGCCAGCGGGGGACAGGGGGCGTCCAATCAGCCCCAGCATTTT.